The 26 T cell receptor beta chains below come from one sample, sequenced in a study of blood T cell repertoires in COVID-19. The data were produced by immunoSEQ multiplex PCR, yet TCRdb's version contains in-frame clones alone and is incomplete. The profile covers some 190,000 clones, with almost 90% appearing a single time and 1.5% taken by the ten largest. Sequenced input: peripheral blood. Every receptor here comes from a young man with active or convalescent COVID-19.

Concerning this clone: At one end, the junction sequence differs from germline, possibly due to a read error. This chain connects TRBV3-1 (or the pseudogene TRBV3-2) to TRBJ1-2; D may be TRBD1 (6 bases). The germline CDR1 and CDR2 sequences are LGHDT and YNNKEL (reference sequence). CDR3 size: 14 residues. The CDR3 reads CARSQGGGNYGYTF. CDR3 nucleotides: TGTGCCCGCAGCCAAGGGGGGGGGAACTATGGCTACACCTTC.

The genes are TRBV27 and TRBJ2-2; D is uncertain. CDR1 MNHEY and CDR2 SMNVEV come from the germline V gene (reference sequence). Trimming took off 5 bases at V and 4 bases at J, with 8 bases between the two ends. CDR3 length: 13 amino acids. CDR3 in DNA: TGTGCCAGCAGTCTTACAAGCACCGGGGAGCTGTTTTTT. Its translation is CASSLTSTGELFF.

This rearrangement joins TRBV14 to TRBJ2-7, with 7 bases that match TRBD1. The CDR3 sequence is 14 residues long. The germline V gene encodes CDR1 SGHDN and CDR2 FVKESK. V shed 4 bases and J 1 base; nucleotides not matched to a gene: 4. CDR3 in DNA: TGTGCCAGCAGCCTAATGACAGGGTCCTACGAGCAGTACTTC. Protein product: CASSLMTGSYEQYF. Looking up the rest from reference TRBV14 and TRBJ2-7 gives the full variable domain: EAGVTQFPSHSVIEKGQTVTLRCDPISGHDNLYWYRRVMGKEIKFLLHFVKESKQDESGMPNNRFLAERTGGTYSTLKVQPAELEDSGVYFCASSLMTGSYEQYFGPGTRLTVT.

This clone was picked up one time. The CDR3 protein is CASSLLGSGSASYEQYF. In DNA form, the CDR3 reads TGCGCCAGCAGCCTCCTCGGGAGCGGGTCGGCGTCCTACGAGCAGTACTTC. This chain connects TRBV4-1 to TRBJ2-7; possibly TRBD2 for D (6 bases). The CDR3 sequence is 17 residues long. Trimming removed 4 bases at V and 1 base at J, with 20 bases between. CDR1 MGHRA and CDR2 YSYEKL come from the germline V gene.

The chain couples TRBV4-2 to TRBJ2-2; TRBD1 matches at 12 bases. In germline, CDR1 is LGHNA, CDR2 YNFKEQ. V shed 1 base and J 3 bases; nucleotides not matched to a gene: 9. CDR3 length equals 19 residues. The CDR3 DNA reads as TGTGCCAGCAGCCAAGGTGGGACAGGGGGCATCTCGGACACCGGGGAGCTGTTTTTT. Translated: CASSQGGTGGISDTGELFF.

This clone was seen a few times. This chain uses TRBV5-6 with TRBJ2-1; D is possibly TRBD1 or TRBD2 (5 bases each). Trimming pared 4 bases from V and 6 bases from J, leaving 17 bases between. This CDR3 has 15 residues. Per germline, CDR1 SGHDT and CDR2 YYEEEE. The CDR3 coding sequence is TGTGCCAGCAGCCTGGGGGTCCGGGTGGGCAATGAGCAGTTCTTC. Protein product: CASSLGVRVGNEQFF.

This clone appeared once. The chain uses TRBV6-5 and TRBJ2-2, with D perhaps TRBD1 (5 bases). The germline V gene has CDR1 MNHEY and CDR2 SVGAGI. The CDR3 consists of 15 residues. The V end was cut by 4 bases, the J end by 0 bases, with 9 bases between. CDR3 residues: CASSSDRPNTGELFF. CDR3 in DNA: TGTGCCAGCAGTTCCGACAGACCGAACACCGGGGAGCTGTTTTTT.

The genes are TRBV5-6 and TRBJ2-5, with D hard to call. Trimming pared 0 bases from V and 4 bases from J, leaving 16 bases between. This CDR3 contains 16 residues. Germline CDR1 and CDR2: SGHDT and YYEEEE. In DNA, the CDR3 is TGTGCCAGCAGCTTGGCATCCCGGCGGAGAGGAGAGACCCAGTACTTC. It encodes CASSLASRRRGETQYF.

This clone has only one observation. CDR3 DNA sequence: TGTGCCAGCAGCCTAACTCTTTATAATTCACCCCTCCACTTT. Translating it yields CASSLTLYNSPLHF. The genes are TRBV27 and TRBJ1-6; no clear D. Germline-derived CDR1 and CDR2 are MNHEY and SMNVEV (reference sequence). Trimming cost V 6 bases and J 4 bases, with 10 bases left between them. The CDR3 covers 14 residues.

The chain combines TRBV18 with TRBJ1-1; possible D gene TRBD1, 5 bases. V lost 4 bases to trimming and J lost 1 base, with 13 bases between them. The CDR3 spans 15 residues. In germline, CDR1 is KGHSH, CDR2 LQKENI. CDR3 bases: TGTGCCAGCTCACTCTATTCCGGGGGGAACACTGAAGCTTTCTTT. Translating gives CASSLYSGGNTEAFF.

This chain connects TRBV25-1 to TRBJ1-6; D is uncertain. This CDR3 contains 16 residues. V lost 4 bases, J lost 2 bases, and 12 bases lay in between. The V gene's germline CDR1 is MGHDK and CDR2 SYGVNS. CDR3 DNA sequence: TGTGCCAGCAGTGGTAGTAGCTCGCCCTATAATTCACCCCTCCACTTT. As protein: CASSGSSSPYNSPLHF.

The chain joins TRBV7-2 to TRBJ1-5; D is ambiguous. Germline V gene lookup returns CDR1 SGHTA and CDR2 FQGNSA. The V end was cut by 0 bases, the J end by 7 bases, with 13 bases between. The CDR3 spans 15 residues. CDR3 loop: CASSLAPGVGQPQHF. The CDR3 nucleotides are TGTGCCAGCAGCTTAGCCCCCGGGGTCGGACAGCCCCAGCATTTT.

The chain carries TRBV5-1 and TRBJ2-2; 7 positions match TRBD1. The germline gives CDR1 SGHRS, CDR2 YFSETQ. This CDR3 contains 15 residues. The trim removed 6 bases at V and 4 bases at J, leaving 9 bases unmatched. CDR3 sequence (DNA): TGCGCCAGCAAGAGTACGGGACAGTCCACCGGGGAGCTGTTTTTT. It specifies CASKSTGQSTGELFF.

The genes are TRBV19 and TRBJ2-1, with TRBD2 matching 9 bases. Germline lookup yields CDR1 LNHDA and CDR2 SQIVND (reference sequence). This CDR3 is 14 amino acids long. Losses at the gene ends were 5 bases for V and 6 bases for J; bases not matched to a gene: 5. CDR3 sequence: CASSVGGGVNEQFF. Here the CDR3 DNA reads TGTGCCAGTAGTGTGGGCGGGGGGGTCAATGAGCAGTTCTTC.

J is TRBJ1-5 and V is TRBV9, with D possibly matching TRBD1 (6 bases). The CDR3 runs to 14 residues. V was cut by 0 bases and J by 4 bases, with 8 bases left in between. CDR1 SGDLS and CDR2 YYNGEE come from the germline V gene. The CDR3 is CASSVGTANQPQHF. CDR3 DNA sequence: TGTGCCAGCAGCGTAGGGACAGCTAATCAGCCCCAGCATTTT.

The chain uses TRBV5-1 and TRBJ2-3; 9 positions match TRBD2. Per germline, CDR1 SGHRS and CDR2 YFSETQ. J was trimmed by 0 bases and V by 1 base; bases with no gene match: 3. The CDR3 extends over 16 amino acids. The DNA of the CDR3 is TGCGCCAGCAGCTTGCTCACTAGCGGGAGCACAGATACGCAGTATTTT. Protein sequence: CASSLLTSGSTDTQYF.

This rearrangement joins TRBV7-9 to TRBJ2-3; D might be TRBD1 (5 bases). The V and J ends lost 3 bases and 9 bases respectively, with 16 bases between them. CDR1 and CDR2 from the germline V gene are SEHNR and FQNEAQ (reference sequence). The CDR3 extends over 14 amino acids. This chain's CDR3 is CASSLILQGGTQYF. In nucleotides, the CDR3 is TGTGCCAGCAGCTTGATTCTGCAGGGTGGGACGCAGTATTTT.

The chain couples TRBV11-2 to TRBJ2-1; TRBD2 might be the D (6 bases). The germline gives CDR1 SGHAT, CDR2 FQNNGV. V was trimmed by 1 base and J by 6 bases, leaving 10 bases between them. The CDR3 consists of 14 residues. The CDR3 loop reads CASSLAGEANEQFF. Here the CDR3 DNA reads TGTGCCAGCAGCTTAGCCGGGGAGGCCAATGAGCAGTTCTTC.

V gene TRBV5-6 combines with J gene TRBJ2-7; 8 nucleotides align to TRBD1. Germline V gene lookup returns CDR1 SGHDT and CDR2 YYEEEE. This CDR3 contains 14 residues. V lost 0 bases and J lost 4; bases outside the gene matches: 3. The CDR3 nucleotides read TGTGCCAGCAGCTTGGGACAGGGGCTATACGAGCAGTACTTC. Its protein is CASSLGQGLYEQYF.

The rearrangement uses TRBV25-1 and TRBJ1-5, with no clear D. V was cut by 8 bases and J by 3 bases, with 17 bases left in between. The CDR3 runs to 15 residues. From germline, CDR1 is MGHDK and CDR2 SYGVNS. The CDR3 nucleotides are TGTGCCAGCTCACAATCGGGAGTTGTCAATCAGCCCCAGCATTTT. As protein: CASSQSGVVNQPQHF.

This clone was detected a few times. Other DNA sequences in this specimen translate into the identical CDR3. CDR3 nucleotides: TGTGCCAGCAGCTTGGGGGGCCAGGGGAATCAGCCCCAGCATTTT. Amino acids: CASSLGGQGNQPQHF. J is TRBJ1-5 and V is TRBV5-4; tentative D call: TRBD1 (6 bases). Germline V CDR1 and CDR2: SGHNT, YYREEE (reference sequence). The ends were cut back, 0 bases at V and 4 bases at J, with 11 bases in the middle. The CDR3 contains 15 residues.

The V and J genes are TRBV30 and TRBJ1-2; D might be TRBD1 (5 bases). The CDR3 is 11 amino acids. The germline V gene has CDR1 GTSNPN and CDR2 SVGIG (reference sequence). With 3 bases removed from V and 8 bases from J, the gap between germline ends came to 10 bases. CDR3 bases: TGTGCCTGGAGGGGGGGTACCGGCTACACCTTC. Protein product: CAWRGGTGYTF.

The chain is built from TRBV27 and TRBJ1-2; 8 bases match TRBD1. The CDR3 is made up of 14 amino acids. With V trimmed by 6 bases and J by 3 bases, 6 bases remained unmatched. CDR1 and CDR2 from the germline V gene are MNHEY and SMNVEV (reference sequence). The CDR3, as DNA: TGTGCCAGCAGATCAGGGGGCTCTTACTATGGCTACACCTTC. This gives the protein CASRSGGSYYGYTF.

The CDR3 sequence is CASRLSISPGEQYF. DNA of the CDR3: TGTGCCAGCAGATTGTCGATTTCCCCCGGCGAGCAGTACTTC. This chain links TRBV6-5 with TRBJ2-7; no definite D call. Germline CDR1 and CDR2: MNHEY and SVGAGI. The CDR3 contains 14 residues. With 6 bases removed from V and 6 bases from J, the gap between germline ends came to 18 bases.

The chain carries TRBV11-2 and TRBJ2-1; D is ambiguous. The length of the CDR3 is 14 residues. CDR1 SGHAT and CDR2 FQNNGV come from the germline V gene. Deletions cut 5 bases from V and 10 bases from J, with 18 bases between. CDR3 loop: CASSPPPPGLEQFF. The CDR3 DNA reads TGTGCCAGCAGCCCACCCCCCCCTGGTCTAGAGCAGTTCTTC.

This clone has just a few counts. The V call is TRBV3-1 (or the pseudogene TRBV3-2), the J call TRBJ1-5; TRBD1 matches at 10 bases. V lost 8 bases, J lost 7 bases, and 5 bases stayed unmatched. CDR1 LGHDT and CDR2 YNNKEL come from the germline V gene (reference sequence). This CDR3 contains 13 residues. The CDR3 DNA sequence: TGTGCCAGCGGACAGGGGGATCAACAGCCCCAGCATTTT. Translation gives CASGQGDQQPQHF.